The entry below describes one T cell receptor (beta chain). The data are from a study of T cell changes during pregnancy in multiple sclerosis. Clones were read by immunoSEQ multiplex PCR, and TCRdb kept only the in-frame ones, dropping some. This table has 48,000 or so clones, 85% to 95% appearing once. J lost 4 bases, V lost 7 bases, and 9 bases had no gene match. Germline lookup yields CDR1 MNHEY and CDR2 SVGAGI. There are 15 residues in the CDR3. This sequence was found in a female donor in good health, enrolled as a control in a pregnancy study. Sample: CD4+ T cells from peripheral blood mononuclear cells, taken in the second trimester of pregnancy. The chain couples TRBV6-5 to TRBJ2-1, with 8 positions matching TRBD2. The CDR3 DNA follows: TGTGCCAGCACCCGACTAGCGAGTAGTTACAATGAGCAGTTCTTC. This sequence encodes CASTRLASSYNEQFF.